Shown below are 31 T cell receptor beta chains from a single sample sequenced in a study of a mutant IDH1 vaccine in newly diagnosed glioma. These receptors have no identified antigens. Sequencing used immunoSEQ multiplex PCR; TCRdb keeps in-frame clones, though not all of them. Here the sample spans around 70,000 clones, around nine tenths being singletons. The time point denotes: week 35, safety follow-up. A 20-mer mutant IDH1 peptide at 300 ug was injected subcutaneously with topical imiquimod. Source: PBMCs, taken from a glioma patient whose treatment included an IDH1 peptide vaccine. The receptors shown here come from a man aged 25-45 years with glioma.

The chain employs TRBV21-1 and TRBJ2-3; no check of the table's D call, TRBD2, against the DNA was made. TRBV21-1 is tagged as a pseudogene. The length of the CDR3 is 14 residues. This CDR3 reads CASTSGTTTDTQYF. In DNA form, the CDR3 reads TGTGCCAGCACCTCCGGGACTACCACAGATACGCAGTATTTT.

The V and J genes are TRBV6-6 and TRBJ1-5, with TRBD1 matching over 9 bases. Germline V CDR1 and CDR2: MNHNY, SVGAGI (reference sequence). The CDR3 has 15 amino acids. The junction had 4 bases not matched to a gene; V was cut back by 0 bases and J by 7 bases. CDR3 DNA sequence: TGTGCCAGCAGTTACTCCTGGACAGGGGAACAGCCCCAGCATTTT. It encodes CASSYSWTGEQPQHF.

The rearrangement links TRBV11-3 to TRBJ2-2; D is tentatively TRBD1 or TRBD2 (5 bases each). Per germline, CDR1 SGHNT and CDR2 YENEEA. The V gene lost 1 base and the J gene lost 0 bases, with 9 bases spanning the gap. The CDR3 has 16 residues. CDR3 nucleotides: TGTGCCAGCAGCTTAGCCGGGGCGACGAACACCGGGGAGCTGTTTTTT. It codes for CASSLAGATNTGELFF. The whole variable domain, remainder taken from reference TRBV11-3 and TRBJ2-2, is EAGVVQSPRYKIIEKKQPVAFWCNPISGHNTLYWYLQNLGQGPELLIRYENEEAVDDSQLPKDRFSAERLKGVDSTLKIQPAELGDSAVYLCASSLAGATNTGELFFGEGSRLTVL.

The V gene is TRBV15, the J gene TRBJ2-5, with D hard to call. The J call may be mistaken, given a closer DNA end match to TRBJ2-7. Per germline, CDR1 LNHNV and CDR2 YYDKDF (reference sequence). This CDR3 has 16 residues. The CDR3 nucleotides are TGTGCCACCAGCAACCTCTCCCTTAGCCCAGTATACGAGCAGTACTTC. Its translation is CATSNLSLSPVYEQYF.

This clone showed up just once. V and J are TRBV5-1 and TRBJ1-1; D is perhaps TRBD1 (5 bases). Trimming removed 0 bases at V and 1 base at J, with 10 bases between. Germline V gene lookup returns CDR1 SGHRS and CDR2 YFSETQ. The CDR3 totals 15 residues. The CDR3 sequence: CASSLGPGGNTEAFF. Written as DNA, the CDR3 is TGCGCCAGCAGCTTGGGGCCGGGGGGGAACACTGAAGCTTTCTTT.

The chain couples TRBV5-4 to TRBJ1-1; D remains unclear. The CDR3 is 15 amino acids. The V gene lost 4 bases and the J gene lost 1 base, with 14 bases spanning the gap. CDR1 is SGHNT and CDR2 is YYREEE in the germline V gene (reference sequence). The CDR3 sequence: CASSHASLGNTEAFF. The DNA for the CDR3 is TGTGCCAGCAGCCACGCTTCCTTGGGGAACACTGAAGCTTTCTTT. Full variable domain (remainder filled in from reference TRBV5-4 and TRBJ1-1): ETGVTQSPTHLIKTRGQQVTLRCSSQSGHNTVSWYQQALGQGPQFIFQYYREEENGRGNFPPRFSGLQFPNYSSELNVNALELDDSALYLCASSHASLGNTEAFFGQGTRLTVV.

This clone was counted a few times. The chain links TRBV18 to TRBJ1-1, with 8 bases lining up with TRBD1. With V trimmed by 3 bases and J by 6 bases, 3 bases remained unmatched. This CDR3 region has 13 residues. From germline, CDR1 is KGHSH and CDR2 LQKENI. The CDR3 DNA follows: TGTGCCAGCTCACCGGACAGGGTCTCTGAAGCTTTCTTT. Translated, it gives CASSPDRVSEAFF.

The chain combines TRBV19 with TRBJ1-2, with a weak D call TRBD1 (5 bases). Trimming took off 6 bases at V and 6 bases at J, with 20 bases between the two ends. The germline gives CDR1 LNHDA, CDR2 SQIVND (reference sequence). The CDR3 loop spans 15 amino acids. DNA of the CDR3: TGTGCCAGTAGCTCTCAGGGTTGGGGGTTTGATGGCTACACCTTC. Protein sequence: CASSSQGWGFDGYTF. Supplemented by reference TRBV19 and TRBJ1-2, the full variable domain reads DGGITQSPKYLFRKEGQNVTLSCEQNLNHDAMYWYRQDPGQGLRLIYYSQIVNDFQKGDIAEGYSVSREKKESFPLTVTSAQKNPTAFYLCASSSQGWGFDGYTFGSGTRLTVV.

This chain links TRBV30 with TRBJ2-3, with 8 bases identical to TRBD2. This CDR3 has 16 amino acids. Germline lookup yields CDR1 GTSNPN and CDR2 SVGIG (reference sequence). V lost 6 bases, J lost 6 bases, and 17 bases stayed unmatched. The CDR3 DNA is TGTGCCTGCCAACCACCCCAGCGGGGGTTTAAGGATACGCAGTATTTT. Protein product: CACQPPQRGFKDTQYF. Drawing the rest from reference TRBV30 and TRBJ2-3, the complete variable domain is SQTIHQWPATLVQPVGSPLSLECTVEGTSNPNLYWYRQAAGRGLQLLFYSVGIGQISSEVPQNLSASRPQDRQFILSSKKLLLSDSGFYLCACQPPQRGFKDTQYFGPGTRLTVL.

The V call is TRBV2, the J call TRBJ1-2; D is perhaps TRBD1 (6 bases). V was pared by 6 bases and J by 4 bases, with 12 bases between. The CDR3 length is 13 residues. Germline V CDR1 and CDR2: SNHLY, FYNNEI. The CDR3 sequence: CASRTGAGYGYTF. The CDR3 DNA follows: TGTGCCAGCAGGACGGGGGCTGGCTATGGCTACACCTTC.

The rearrangement links TRBV10-3 to TRBJ2-2; 7 bases map to TRBD1. Germline V gene lookup returns CDR1 ENHRY and CDR2 SYGVKD. V was clipped by 3 bases and J by 5 bases; unmatched bases: 3. There are 14 residues in the CDR3. The CDR3 DNA is TGTGCCATCAGTGAACAGGGGATTACCGGGGAGCTGTTTTTT. This encodes CAISEQGITGELFF.

The chain couples TRBV2 to TRBJ2-2; the match to TRBD2 covers 11 bases. Germline CDR1 reads SNHLY; CDR2 reads FYNNEI. This CDR3 comprises 15 residues. Germline trimming cut 8 bases from V and 3 bases from J; bases unmatched to any gene: 5. The chain's CDR3 is CASGRLAGYTGELFF. DNA for the CDR3: TGTGCCAGCGGAAGACTAGCGGGATACACCGGGGAGCTGTTTTTT.

The CDR3: CASSLRGTGLSPLHF. For the CDR3, the DNA is TGTGCCAGCAGTTTAAGGGGGACAGGGTTGTCACCCCTCCACTTT. V usage is TRBV28 and J usage is TRBJ1-6; 9 bases are a match to TRBD1. CDR1 MDHEN and CDR2 SYDVKM come from the germline V gene. The CDR3 spans 15 residues. V shed 2 bases, J shed 10 bases, and the junction held 6 bases outside the gene matches.

V gene TRBV6-5 combines with J gene TRBJ1-1; D is ambiguous. The CDR3 contains 13 residues. Germline V lookup: CDR1 MNHEY, CDR2 SVGAGI. V lost 6 bases and J 2 bases, leaving 10 bases between the germline ends. The CDR3 loop is CASSLVRNTEAFF. The CDR3 DNA sequence: TGTGCCAGCAGCCTGGTACGTAACACTGAAGCTTTCTTT.

The chain employs TRBV5-4 and TRBJ1-3; D gene uncertain. Looked up from germline, CDR1 is SGHNT and CDR2 is YYREEE (reference sequence). This CDR3 is built from 14 residues. Trimming removed 4 bases from V and 0 bases from J, with 8 bases in between. The CDR3, as DNA: TGTGCCAGCAGCGTGGACTACTCTGGAAACACCATATATTTT. This translates into CASSVDYSGNTIYF. The full variable domain, rest sourced from reference TRBV5-4 and TRBJ1-3, is ETGVTQSPTHLIKTRGQQVTLRCSSQSGHNTVSWYQQALGQGPQFIFQYYREEENGRGNFPPRFSGLQFPNYSSELNVNALELDDSALYLCASSVDYSGNTIYFGEGSWLTVV.

The genes are TRBV11-2 and TRBJ2-1; 9 nucleotides align to TRBD2. Trimming cost V 4 bases and J 7 bases; bases outside gene matches: 11. Germline V CDR1 and CDR2: SGHAT, FQNNGV. This CDR3 has 16 residues. The CDR3 here is CASSSLTSGRPNEQFF. CDR3 nucleotide sequence: TGTGCCAGCAGCTCCCTGACTAGCGGAAGGCCAAATGAGCAGTTCTTC. The variable domain in full, completed from reference TRBV11-2 and TRBJ2-1, reads EAGVAQSPRYKIIEKRQSVAFWCNPISGHATLYWYQQILGQGPKLLIQFQNNGVVDDSQLPKDRFSAERLKGVDSTLKIQPAKLEDSAVYLCASSSLTSGRPNEQFFGPGTRLTVL.

The rearrangement joins TRBV7-9 to TRBJ2-2, with D maybe TRBD2 (5 bases). This CDR3 has 14 amino acids. Germline-derived CDR1 and CDR2 are SEHNR and FQNEAQ (reference sequence). V dropped 6 bases and J dropped 5 bases, with 13 bases sitting between them. As DNA, the CDR3 is TGTGCCAGCAGTTTGGGAGCGGAAACCGGGGAGCTGTTTTTT. It specifies CASSLGAETGELFF.

This clone came up a few times. The gene calls are TRBV10-3 and TRBJ1-1; D is possibly TRBD1 (6 bases). CDR1 ENHRY and CDR2 SYGVKD come from the germline V gene. The CDR3 has 15 residues. V lost 5 bases to trimming and J lost 1 base, with 14 bases between them. The DNA of the CDR3 is TGTGCCATCAGTCGAGGGGGAGGTGAGAACACTGAAGCTTTCTTT. Protein: CAISRGGGENTEAFF.

The count of this clone is one. This chain connects TRBV5-1 to TRBJ2-7, with TRBD2 matching over 7 bases. The ends lost 4 bases at V and 3 bases at J; junction bases unmatched: 7. This CDR3 spans 14 amino acids. Germline V gene data show CDR1 as SGHRS and CDR2 as YFSETQ. The CDR3, as DNA: TGCGCCAGCAGCCCTGGCCGGGAGGACTACGAGCAGTACTTC. This translates into CASSPGREDYEQYF.

V gene TRBV7-2 combines with J gene TRBJ1-1, with a possible D match to TRBD1 (5 bases). The V end lost 1 base, the J end lost 4 bases, and 13 bases lay between the germline ends. CDR3 length: 15 amino acids. Germline loops: CDR1 SGHTA, CDR2 FQGNSA. Here the CDR3 reads CASSLVTGATTEAFF. The CDR3 nucleotides are TGTGCCAGCAGCTTAGTAACTGGGGCCACCACTGAAGCTTTCTTT. Filled out from reference TRBV7-2 and TRBJ1-1, the complete variable domain reads GAGVSQSPSNKVTEKGKDVELRCDPISGHTALYWYRQSLGQGLEFLIYFQGNSAPDKSGLPSDRFSAERTGGSVSTLTIQRTQQEDSAVYLCASSLVTGATTEAFFGQGTRLTVV.

This chain links TRBV7-2 with TRBJ2-1; D perhaps matches TRBD2 (5 bases). Germline V gene sequence: CDR1 SGHTA, CDR2 FQGNSA. Between the trimmed V and J ends, which lost 5 bases and 9 bases, there was a span of 11 bases. The CDR3 consists of 12 residues. Here the CDR3 reads CASSLSRGEQFF. The CDR3 nucleotides read TGTGCCAGCAGCCTCAGCCGGGGTGAGCAGTTCTTC.

J is TRBJ2-1 and V is TRBV5-4; D is unclear. The V end lost 0 bases, the J end lost 8 bases, and 12 bases lay between the germline ends. Germline V gives CDR1 SGHNT, CDR2 YYREEE (reference sequence). This CDR3 is built from 14 residues. The CDR3 sequence is CASSLASVNYEQFF. CDR3 coding DNA: TGTGCCAGCAGCTTGGCGTCCGTTAATTATGAGCAGTTCTTC.

This clone was counted a single time. The gene calls are TRBV19 and TRBJ2-1, with 8 bases that match TRBD1. Germline CDR1 is LNHDA and CDR2 is SQIVND (reference sequence). CDR3 size: 19 residues. The J segment lost 0 bases and the V segment lost 3 bases, leaving 13 bases of the junction unmatched. CDR3 amino acids: CASSIGQGFWESSYNEQFF. DNA of the CDR3: TGTGCCAGTAGTATCGGACAGGGATTTTGGGAAAGCTCCTACAATGAGCAGTTCTTC.

This chain connects TRBV6-5 to TRBJ2-7, with a possible D match to TRBD2 (6 bases). CDR1 MNHEY and CDR2 SVGAGI come from the germline V gene. V lost 3 bases and J lost 7, with 22 bases in between. CDR3 length: 16 residues. The CDR3 coding sequence is TGTGCCAGCAGTTATTCTTCGCGGTTCTGGGAGGATGAGCAGTACTTC. The encoded protein is CASSYSSRFWEDEQYF.

V is TRBV27 and J is TRBJ1-2, with 7 bases fitting TRBD1. The length of the CDR3 is 15 residues. V trimming: 5 bases; J trimming: 2 bases; junction bases outside the gene matches: 8. Germline V CDR1 and CDR2: MNHEY, SMNVEV (reference sequence). CDR3 DNA: TGTGCCAGCAGTCCGACAGGGCGGAGAAACTATGGCTACACCTTC. Translating gives CASSPTGRRNYGYTF.

This chain's CDR3 is CASNGRPSGSENEQFF. CDR3 DNA: TGTGCCAGCAATGGCCGTCCTAGCGGGAGTGAGAATGAGCAGTTCTTC. This chain joins TRBV27 and TRBJ2-1, with TRBD2 identical over 10 bases. CDR1 and CDR2 (germline): MNHEY, SMNVEV (reference sequence). The CDR3 runs 16 residues. J gave up 7 bases and V 7 bases, and 13 bases lay outside the gene matches.

This clone was detected only once. The V gene is TRBV13, the J gene TRBJ2-7; 11 bases align to TRBD2. CDR3 size: 15 residues. V was pared by 4 bases and J by 2 bases, with 4 bases of the junction left unmatched. The germline V gene encodes CDR1 PRHDT and CDR2 FYEKMQ (reference sequence). The CDR3 DNA follows: TGTGCCAGCAGCTCTATAGCGGGGGGGGCCTACGAGCAGTACTTC. This translates into CASSSIAGGAYEQYF.

This sequence joins TRBV4-2 and TRBJ2-5, with 7 bases fitting TRBD2. Germline CDR1 LGHNA, CDR2 YNFKEQ. V was pared by 0 bases and J by 4 bases, with 8 bases of the junction left unmatched. This CDR3 spans 16 amino acids. DNA for the CDR3: TGTGCCAGCAGCCAAGATTTTGGCGGGAGAGGAGAGACCCAGTACTTC. Amino acid sequence: CASSQDFGGRGETQYF.

The chain recombines TRBV2 with TRBJ1-1; D is ambiguous. The CDR3 loop spans 13 amino acids. Trimming took off 7 bases at V and 1 base at J, with 10 bases between the two ends. Germline lookup yields CDR1 SNHLY and CDR2 FYNNEI. The CDR3 loop is CASIRQANTEAFF. In DNA, the CDR3 is TGTGCCAGCATCAGGCAAGCGAACACTGAAGCTTTCTTT.

The gene calls are TRBV5-6 and TRBJ1-2; a possible D gene is TRBD1 (5 bases). CDR1 and CDR2 from the germline V gene are SGHDT and YYEEEE. V was pared by 0 bases and J by 6 bases, with 12 bases between. The CDR3 length is 14 residues. The CDR3 is CASSLVGRDHGYTF. CDR3 sequence (DNA): TGTGCCAGCAGCTTGGTAGGCAGGGACCATGGCTACACCTTC.

The gene calls are TRBV6-1 and TRBJ2-7; D not certain. V was trimmed by 0 bases and J by 7 bases, leaving 13 bases between them. CDR3 size: 14 residues. Germline V CDR1 and CDR2: MNHNS, SASEGT. In nucleotides, the CDR3 is TGTGCCAGCAGTGAAGCGGCGGATTTGGGAGAGCAGTACTTC. Amino acid sequence: CASSEAADLGEQYF.